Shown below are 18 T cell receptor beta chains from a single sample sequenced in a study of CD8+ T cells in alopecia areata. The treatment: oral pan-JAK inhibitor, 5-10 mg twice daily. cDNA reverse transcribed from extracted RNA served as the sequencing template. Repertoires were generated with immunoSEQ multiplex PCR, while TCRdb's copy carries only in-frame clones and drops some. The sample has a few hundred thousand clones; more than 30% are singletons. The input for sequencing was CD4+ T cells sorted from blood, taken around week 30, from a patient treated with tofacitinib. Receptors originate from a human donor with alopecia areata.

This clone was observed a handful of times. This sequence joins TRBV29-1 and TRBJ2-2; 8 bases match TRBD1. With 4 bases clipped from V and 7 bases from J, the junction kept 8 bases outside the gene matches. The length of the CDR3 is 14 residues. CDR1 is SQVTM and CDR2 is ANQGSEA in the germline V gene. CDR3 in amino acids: CSVARQGARGELFF. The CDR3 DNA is TGCAGCGTTGCGAGGCAGGGGGCGCGCGGGGAGCTGTTTTTT.

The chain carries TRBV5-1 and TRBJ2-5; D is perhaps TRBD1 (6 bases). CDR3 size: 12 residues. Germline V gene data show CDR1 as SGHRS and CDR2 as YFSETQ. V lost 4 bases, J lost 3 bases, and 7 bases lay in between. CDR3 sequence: CASSPGEETQYF. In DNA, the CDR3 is TGCGCCAGCAGCCCAGGGGAAGAGACCCAGTACTTC.

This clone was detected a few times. The CDR3 region has the DNA TGTGCCAGCAGAGTAGGACAGTTCAATGAGCAGTTCTTC. As protein: CASRVGQFNEQFF. The gene calls are TRBV6-1 and TRBJ2-1, with D possibly being TRBD1 (6 bases). Deletions cut 6 bases from V and 6 bases from J, with 12 bases between. The CDR3 has 13 residues. In germline, CDR1 is MNHNS, CDR2 SASEGT.

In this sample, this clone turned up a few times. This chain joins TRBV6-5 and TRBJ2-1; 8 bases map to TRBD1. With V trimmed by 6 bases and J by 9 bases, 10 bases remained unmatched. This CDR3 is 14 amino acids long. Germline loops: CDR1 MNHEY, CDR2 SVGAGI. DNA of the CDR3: TGTGCCAGCAGCGACAGGGGCCCTCCCGCTGAGCAGTTCTTC. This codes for CASSDRGPPAEQFF.

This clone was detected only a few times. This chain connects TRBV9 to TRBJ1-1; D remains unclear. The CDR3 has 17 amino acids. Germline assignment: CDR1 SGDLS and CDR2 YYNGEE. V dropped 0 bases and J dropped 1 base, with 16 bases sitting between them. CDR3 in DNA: TGTGCCAGCAGCGTAGAAGGGATCGGGATCCGGAACACTGAAGCTTTCTTT. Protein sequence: CASSVEGIGIRNTEAFF.

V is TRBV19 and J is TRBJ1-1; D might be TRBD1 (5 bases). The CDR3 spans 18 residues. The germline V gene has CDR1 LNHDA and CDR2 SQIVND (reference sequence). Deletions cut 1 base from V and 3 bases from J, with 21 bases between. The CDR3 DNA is TGTGCCAGTAGTATAGGCGTAGGGGATATGGTGCGGGACACTGAAGCTTTCTTT. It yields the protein CASSIGVGDMVRDTEAFF.

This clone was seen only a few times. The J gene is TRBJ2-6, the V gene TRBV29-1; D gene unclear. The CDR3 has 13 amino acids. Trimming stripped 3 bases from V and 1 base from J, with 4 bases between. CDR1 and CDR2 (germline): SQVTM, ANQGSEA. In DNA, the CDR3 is TGCAGCGTTGATGGTTCTGGGGCCAACGTCCTGACTTTC. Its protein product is CSVDGSGANVLTF.

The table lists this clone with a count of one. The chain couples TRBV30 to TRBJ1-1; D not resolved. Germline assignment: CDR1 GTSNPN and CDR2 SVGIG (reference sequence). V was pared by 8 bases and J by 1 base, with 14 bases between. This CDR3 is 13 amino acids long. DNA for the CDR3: TGTGCCACGAAGGGTCAGGCGAACACTGAAGCTTTCTTT. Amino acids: CATKGQANTEAFF.

CDR3 DNA sequence: TGTGCCAGCAGCTTAACCGACAGAACCGGGGAGCTGTTTTTT. This gives the protein CASSLTDRTGELFF. The V gene is TRBV7-3, the J gene TRBJ2-2, with a tentative D call TRBD1 (5 bases). Germline CDR1 SGHTA, CDR2 FQGTGA. This CDR3 spans 14 amino acids. V was shortened by 0 bases and J by 5 bases, with 7 bases between the two germline ends.

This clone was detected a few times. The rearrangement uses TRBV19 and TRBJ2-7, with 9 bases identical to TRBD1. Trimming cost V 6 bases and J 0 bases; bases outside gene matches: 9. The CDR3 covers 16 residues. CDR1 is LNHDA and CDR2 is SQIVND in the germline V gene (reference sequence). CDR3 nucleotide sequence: TGTGCCAGTAGGGCGTCGGGACAGGGAAACTCCTACGAGCAGTACTTC. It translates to CASRASGQGNSYEQYF. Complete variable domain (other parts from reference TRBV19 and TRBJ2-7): DGGITQSPKYLFRKEGQNVTLSCEQNLNHDAMYWYRQDPGQGLRLIYYSQIVNDFQKGDIAEGYSVSREKKESFPLTVTSAQKNPTAFYLCASRASGQGNSYEQYFGPGTRLTVT.

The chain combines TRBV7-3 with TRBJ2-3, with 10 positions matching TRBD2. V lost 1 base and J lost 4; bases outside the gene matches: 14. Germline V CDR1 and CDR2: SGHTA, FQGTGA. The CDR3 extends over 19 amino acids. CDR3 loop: CASSLNSFPAGGPADTQYF. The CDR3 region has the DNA TGTGCCAGCAGCTTAAACTCATTTCCAGCGGGGGGGCCCGCAGATACGCAGTATTTT.

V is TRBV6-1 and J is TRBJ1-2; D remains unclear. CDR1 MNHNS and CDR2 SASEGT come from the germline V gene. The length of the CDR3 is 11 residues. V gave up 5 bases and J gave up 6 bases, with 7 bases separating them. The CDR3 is CASSLRDGYTF. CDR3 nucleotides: TGTGCCAGCAGTTTGAGGGATGGCTACACCTTC.

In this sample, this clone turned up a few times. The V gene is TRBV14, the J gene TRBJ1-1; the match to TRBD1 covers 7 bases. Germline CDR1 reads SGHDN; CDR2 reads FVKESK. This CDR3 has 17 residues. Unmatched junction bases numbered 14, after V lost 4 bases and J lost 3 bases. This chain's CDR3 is CASSPLGGRGRDTEAFF. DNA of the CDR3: TGTGCCAGCAGCCCCCTAGGGGGTAGGGGGCGCGACACTGAAGCTTTCTTT.

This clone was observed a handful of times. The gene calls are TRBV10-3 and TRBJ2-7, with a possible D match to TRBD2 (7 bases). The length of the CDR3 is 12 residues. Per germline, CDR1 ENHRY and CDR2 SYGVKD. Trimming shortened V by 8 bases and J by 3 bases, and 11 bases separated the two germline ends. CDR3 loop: CAIGGGGYEQYF. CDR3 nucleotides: TGTGCCATCGGGGGAGGGGGCTACGAGCAGTACTTC.

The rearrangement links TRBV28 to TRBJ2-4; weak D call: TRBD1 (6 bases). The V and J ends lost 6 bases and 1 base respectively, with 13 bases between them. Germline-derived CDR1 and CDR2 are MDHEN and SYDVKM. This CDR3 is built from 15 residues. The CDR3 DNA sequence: TGTGCCAGCAGCCAATTTAGGGGGGCCAAAAACATTCAGTACTTC. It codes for CASSQFRGAKNIQYF.

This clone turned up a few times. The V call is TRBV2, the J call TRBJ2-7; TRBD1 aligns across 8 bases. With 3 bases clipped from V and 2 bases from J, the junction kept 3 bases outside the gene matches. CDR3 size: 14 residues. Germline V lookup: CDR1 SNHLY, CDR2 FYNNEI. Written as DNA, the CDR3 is TGTGCCAGCAGTGAGGGACAGGAGACCTACGAGCAGTACTTC. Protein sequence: CASSEGQETYEQYF.

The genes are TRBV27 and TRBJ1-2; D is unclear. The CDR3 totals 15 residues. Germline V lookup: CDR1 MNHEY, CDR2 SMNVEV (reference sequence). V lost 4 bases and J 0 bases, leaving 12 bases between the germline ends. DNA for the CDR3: TGTGCCAGCAGTTCCCCAGAGAGGGCTAACTATGGCTACACCTTC. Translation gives CASSSPERANYGYTF.

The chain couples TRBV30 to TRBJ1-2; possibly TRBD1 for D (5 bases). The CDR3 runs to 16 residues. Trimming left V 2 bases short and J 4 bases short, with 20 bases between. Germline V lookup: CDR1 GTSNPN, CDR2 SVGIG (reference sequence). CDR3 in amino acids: CAWSPSNVAGGYGYTF. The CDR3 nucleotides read TGTGCCTGGAGTCCCTCAAACGTGGCGGGGGGCTATGGCTACACCTTC.